This T cell receptor (beta chain) was retrieved from a study of long-term antiretroviral therapy in people with HIV. This clone is a singleton in its sample. The target antigen is unknown. General study findings and limits: Clones that had undergone expansion before ART dominated the repertoire at all time points.

immunoSEQ v3.0 was run at survey level. The table came from immunoSEQ multiplex PCR; TCRdb's copy has only in-frame clones and leaves some out. The repertoire includes 25,000 to 30,000 clones, approximately 87% of them detected once, and approximately 9.2% sits in the top ten. Sampling of each donor yielded at least one pre-ART PBMC sample and at least two post-ART PBMC samples. CDR3 size: 15 residues. CDR1 is MGHDK and CDR2 is SYGVNS in the germline V gene. V lost 3 bases, J lost 3 bases, and 11 bases lay in between. The receptor was derived from a man aged 40-49 years with HIV. The chain links TRBV25-1 to TRBJ1-4, with D possibly TRBD1 on 5 matching bases. The material sequenced was unsorted PBMCs, taken about 5 years after starting antiretroviral therapy. The CDR3 bases are TGTGCCAGCAGTGACACAGGAAGATCTAATGAAAAACTGTTTTTT. This translates into CASSDTGRSNEKLFF. The full variable domain, rest sourced from reference TRBV25-1 and TRBJ1-4, is EADIYQTPRYLVIGTGKKITLECSQTMGHDKMYWYQQDPGMELHLIHYSYGVNSTEKGDLSSESTVSRIRTEHFPLTLESARPSHTSQYLCASSDTGRSNEKLFFGSGTQLSVL.